The entry that follows covers one T cell receptor beta chain sequence. This sample is part of a study of blood T cell repertoires in COVID-19. Study context: Spain, Italy and the United States supplied samples that represented acute and convalescent COVID-19. The analysed material was cDNA or gDNA that came from T cells, B-cell-depleted T cells, or PBMCs.

The CDR3 has 18 residues. Germline V gene data show CDR1 as MNHEY and CDR2 as SVGEGT. V lost 5 bases, J lost 1 base, and 14 bases stayed unmatched. Original processing methods: Nucleated cell number was recorded as an estimate derived from reference gene primer amplification. TCRdb keeps only in-frame clones here, not all; method: immunoSEQ multiplex PCR. The V and J calls and clone size were taken over from that table, and D and trimming were inferred from the DNA. The sample yields about 92,000 clones, 72% seen once. The chain carries TRBV6-2 or TRBV6-3 and TRBJ2-5, with 9 nucleotides matching TRBD1. Sequencing was performed on peripheral blood. The origin of this receptor is a woman aged 55-69 years in a cohort sampled during active or convalescent COVID-19. The CDR3 DNA reads TGTGCCAGCAGTCTCCACGGACTCGGGACAGGGTTCCAAGAGACCCAGTACTTC. It translates to CASSLHGLGTGFQETQYF.